This T cell receptor (beta chain) was identified during a study of blood T cell repertoires in COVID-19. The CDR3 has 13 amino acids. The germline gives CDR1 KGHDR, CDR2 SFDVKD. V dropped 10 bases and J dropped 6; count of bases not matched to a gene: 6. Repertoires were generated with immunoSEQ multiplex PCR, while TCRdb's copy carries only in-frame clones and drops some. The table includes tens of thousands of clones, less than 90% detected once. This receptor was obtained from a man aged 80 or over with acute or convalescent COVID-19. J is TRBJ1-5 and V is TRBV24-1, with TRBD1 identical over 9 bases. The sequenced sample consisted of peripheral blood. CDR3 residues: CATAQGASQPQHF. The CDR3 nucleotides read TGTGCCACAGCACAGGGGGCGAGTCAGCCCCAGCATTTT.